This T cell receptor (beta chain) was documented in a study of T-cell memory formation after mild COVID-19. Study at large: Across donors, TCR clusters were largely donor specific.

Regarding the study as a whole: Certain responding clones were present in pre-infection memory, suggesting participation of cross-reactive memory. Those CD4+ clones that contracted were mainly in CM and EM (CD8+ ones in EMRA).

TCRdb re-called the 5' RACE reads through MiXCR, storing one row per CDR3 protein. The table shows nearly 110,000 distinct CDR3 sequences, with roughly an eighth occurring only once. Germline V gene sequence: CDR1 KGHSH, CDR2 LQKENI. This CDR3 comprises 13 residues. V was clipped by 2 bases and J by 2 bases, with 7 bases between them. A remark on this clonotype: Its antigen is not known.

The chain carries TRBV18 and TRBJ2-7; no clear D. Sequenced: PBMCs or a T cell subset sorted from them (not recorded which). This TCR was sampled from a man aged 18 to 29 who had mild COVID-19 (a few samples of this study predate the infection). Cell type and time point are not known. The CDR3 spells CASSPMGAYEQYF. The CDR3 coding sequence is TGTGCCAGCTCACCAATGGGTGCCTACGAGCAGTACTTC.